One and the same sample provided the 21 T cell receptor beta chains below, sequenced in a study of control samples from healthy donors and cancer patients. The repertoire was sequenced with immunoSEQ multiplex PCR; TCRdb's copy has only in-frame clones and lacks some. Counted here are 150,000 to 200,000 clones, over 80% occurring once; the ten biggest clones make up 1.4% to 1.5%. The sample comprised blood. The receptor source for this set is a man aged 18 to 35 in good health.

A note on this clone: The junction differs from germline at one of its ends, possibly a read error. The chain employs TRBV9 and TRBJ2-1; 12 positions match TRBD1. Germline V gene data show CDR1 as SGDLS and CDR2 as YYNGEE. The CDR3 length is 16 residues. The CDR3 region has the DNA TGTGCCAGCAGCGGGGACAGGGGGCCAAGCTACAATGAGCAGCTCTTC. This translates into CASSGDRGPSYNEQLF.

This chain joins TRBV18 and TRBJ1-2, with D possibly being TRBD1 (6 bases). CDR1 and CDR2 from the germline V gene are KGHSH and LQKENI. V was clipped by 6 bases and J by 4 bases, with 15 bases between them. The CDR3 consists of 14 residues. CDR3 protein: CASSDRTAVYGYTF. The CDR3 DNA is TGTGCCAGCTCCGATCGGACAGCCGTCTATGGCTACACCTTC.

A word on this clone: The missing conserved phenylalanine or tryptophan at the end of this CDR3 makes a read error likely. The rearrangement uses TRBV7-9 and TRBJ2-7; D not resolved. V lost 5 bases and J lost 7, with 15 bases in between. The CDR3 sequence is 13 residues long. Germline lookup yields CDR1 SEHNR and CDR2 FQNEAQ (reference sequence). CDR3 sequence reads: CASSTRLGREQYL. The CDR3 bases are TGTGCCAGCAGCACCCGCCTCGGCCGGGAGCAGTACCTC.

The chain employs TRBV6-5 and TRBJ2-7; tentatively, D is TRBD2 (7 bases). Looked up from germline, CDR1 is MNHEY and CDR2 is SVGAGI. This CDR3 spans 14 amino acids. The V end lost 6 bases, the J end lost 3 bases, and 15 bases lay between the germline ends. Written as DNA, the CDR3 is TGTGCCAGCAGCCGGGGGGCAGGGAACTACGAGCAGTACTTC. Translated, it gives CASSRGAGNYEQYF.

V usage is TRBV2 and J usage is TRBJ2-4, with unresolved D. CDR3 size: 16 residues. The ends were cut back, 3 bases at V and 0 bases at J, with 12 bases in the middle. Germline V gene lookup returns CDR1 SNHLY and CDR2 FYNNEI. The chain's CDR3 is CASSDLMTIAKNIQYF. Here the CDR3 DNA reads TGTGCCAGCAGTGATTTAATGACGATAGCCAAAAACATTCAGTACTTC. The variable domain in full, completed from reference TRBV2 and TRBJ2-4, reads EPEVTQTPSHQVTQMGQEVILRCVPISNHLYFYWYRQILGQKVEFLVSFYNNEISEKSEIFDDQFSVERPDGSNFTLKIRSTKLEDSAMYFCASSDLMTIAKNIQYFGAGTRLSVL.

The chain uses TRBV29-1 and TRBJ2-5; no clear D gene. CDR1 is SQVTM and CDR2 is ANQGSEA in the germline V gene. The CDR3 covers 13 residues. V was cut by 2 bases and J by 4 bases, with 11 bases left in between. CDR3 DNA sequence: TGCAGCGTTGAACCCGTATCAAGAGAGACCCAGTACTTC. This sequence encodes CSVEPVSRETQYF.

The V and J genes are TRBV30 and TRBJ2-3; 8 bases agree with TRBD2. This CDR3 is 19 amino acids long. Germline CDR1 GTSNPN, CDR2 SVGIG (reference sequence). J gave up 0 bases and V 4 bases, and 18 bases lay outside the gene matches. The CDR3 nucleotides read TGTGCCTGGACTAACGCTGGCGGGGGGCACGACCCTAGCACAGATACGCAGTATTTT. This encodes CAWTNAGGGHDPSTDTQYF.

The CDR3 protein is CASSVLGAAYNEQFF. The CDR3 bases are TGTGCCAGCAGCGTTTTAGGGGCCGCGTACAATGAGCAGTTCTTC. The chain joins TRBV9 to TRBJ2-1, with D possibly TRBD1 on 5 matching bases. CDR3 length: 15 residues. V was pared by 2 bases and J by 4 bases, with 13 bases between. Germline V gene sequence: CDR1 SGDLS, CDR2 YYNGEE.

The V gene is TRBV2, the J gene TRBJ2-7; 7 bases map to TRBD2. V shed 6 bases and J 1 base; nucleotides not matched to a gene: 9. The CDR3 runs 15 residues. Germline V lookup: CDR1 SNHLY, CDR2 FYNNEI. CDR3 DNA sequence: TGTGCCAGCAGGAGAAGTAGCGGGCGATCCTACGAGCAGTACTTC. It specifies CASRRSSGRSYEQYF.

DNA of the CDR3: TGTGCCAGCAGTGAAGCATCTAGGGGGTGGGCCAAAAACATTCAGTACTTC. It yields the protein CASSEASRGWAKNIQYF. The chain couples TRBV6-1 to TRBJ2-4, with D perhaps matching TRBD1 (6 bases). Germline loops: CDR1 MNHNS, CDR2 SASEGT. Trimming took off 0 bases at V and 1 base at J, with 13 bases between the two ends. This CDR3 has 17 amino acids.

The rearrangement joins TRBV7-9 to TRBJ2-1; 9 nucleotides match TRBD2. Losses at the gene ends were 5 bases for V and 8 bases for J; bases not matched to a gene: 13. Looked up from germline, CDR1 is SEHNR and CDR2 is FQNEAQ (reference sequence). The CDR3 runs to 16 residues. The CDR3 DNA sequence: TGTGCCAGCAGCCAGAATAGCGGGGGCCTCTGGGATGAGCAGTTCTTC. Amino acids: CASSQNSGGLWDEQFF.

The V and J genes are TRBV21-1 and TRBJ2-5; the table's D call, TRBD1, has no DNA check behind it. TRBV21-1 is labeled a pseudogene. CDR3 length: 13 residues. Written as DNA, the CDR3 is TGTGCCAGCAGCAACCGACAGAGGAAGACCCAGTACTTC. Translating it yields CASSNRQRKTQYF.

In DNA form, the CDR3 reads TGTGCCAGCAAGGAGGGGTTCGGGACCGGGGAGCTGTTTTTT. Translating it yields CASKEGFGTGELFF. The rearrangement joins TRBV6-5 to TRBJ2-2, with D possibly being TRBD2 (6 bases). V lost 7 bases and J lost 5, with 14 bases in between. The germline V gene encodes CDR1 MNHEY and CDR2 SVGAGI. The CDR3 extends over 14 amino acids.

The chain recombines TRBV4-1 with TRBJ2-7, with 7 bases fitting TRBD1. CDR3 size: 15 residues. Unmatched junction bases numbered 6, after V lost 0 bases and J lost 4 bases. Germline V gene lookup returns CDR1 MGHRA and CDR2 YSYEKL. CDR3 sequence (DNA): TGCGCCAGCAGCCAAGATGTTAGGGGGCCTTACGAGCAGTACTTC. Translating gives CASSQDVRGPYEQYF.

This clone was found a few times. This chain uses TRBV27 with TRBJ1-2; 9 bases map to TRBD1. Germline V CDR1 and CDR2: MNHEY, SMNVEV (reference sequence). The CDR3 loop spans 14 amino acids. V lost 4 bases and J lost 8; bases outside the gene matches: 8. This chain's CDR3 is CASSSTRTGVGYTF. DNA for the CDR3: TGTGCCAGCAGTTCAACACGGACAGGGGTCGGCTACACCTTC.

In its sample, this clone was seen once. J is TRBJ1-1 and V is TRBV2; D is ambiguous. The CDR3 is 15 amino acids. Per the germline V gene, CDR1 is SNHLY and CDR2 is FYNNEI. V gave up 2 bases and J gave up 1 base, with 11 bases separating them. The CDR3 sequence: CASSERYAWNTEAFF. Here the CDR3 DNA reads TGTGCCAGCAGTGAAAGGTACGCCTGGAACACTGAAGCTTTCTTT.

The chain employs TRBV30 and TRBJ2-1; 11 bases are shared with TRBD1. The CDR3 is 15 residues long. Germline CDR1 is GTSNPN and CDR2 is SVGIG (reference sequence). V shed 3 bases, J shed 8 bases, and the junction held 9 bases outside the gene matches. CDR3 DNA: TGTGCCTGGAGACCCCCGGGACAGGGGGACCATGAGCAGTTCTTC. Its translation: CAWRPPGQGDHEQFF.

The chain uses TRBV11-2 and TRBJ1-2; the D gene is possibly TRBD1 (5 bases). V gave up 7 bases and J gave up 10 bases, with 13 bases separating them. This CDR3 contains 11 residues. Germline V CDR1 and CDR2: SGHAT, FQNNGV. In DNA form, the CDR3 reads TGTGCCAGCAACCCCCCCGGGGCCTACACCTTC. Protein: CASNPPGAYTF. The full variable domain, completed using reference TRBV11-2 and TRBJ1-2, is EAGVAQSPRYKIIEKRQSVAFWCNPISGHATLYWYQQILGQGPKLLIQFQNNGVVDDSQLPKDRFSAERLKGVDSTLKIQPAKLEDSAVYLCASNPPGAYTFGSGTRLTVV.

The chain employs TRBV18 and TRBJ2-3, with D maybe TRBD2 (6 bases). The CDR3 consists of 15 residues. Trimming pared 3 bases from V and 2 bases from J, leaving 12 bases between. CDR1 KGHSH and CDR2 LQKENI come from the germline V gene. Written as DNA, the CDR3 is TGTGCCAGCTCACCGTTGGCTAGCGACACAGATACGCAGTATTTT. As protein: CASSPLASDTDTQYF.

This chain connects TRBV21-1 to TRBJ1-2. TRBV21-1 is classified as a pseudogene. This CDR3 spans 15 amino acids. CDR3 bases: TGTGCCAGCAGCAATGCCCGGGATCCGCTTGGAGGCTACACCTTC. Translating it yields CASSNARDPLGGYTF.

The genes are TRBV19 and TRBJ1-5, with 7 bases that match TRBD1. The germline V gene encodes CDR1 LNHDA and CDR2 SQIVND (reference sequence). CDR3 size: 17 residues. With 5 bases clipped from V and 1 base from J, the junction kept 11 bases outside the gene matches. DNA for the CDR3: TGTGCCAGTAGTGGATCCCCCAGGGGGGGGAGCAATCAGCCCCAGCATTTT. Translation: CASSGSPRGGSNQPQHF. The variable domain in full, completed from reference TRBV19 and TRBJ1-5, reads DGGITQSPKYLFRKEGQNVTLSCEQNLNHDAMYWYRQDPGQGLRLIYYSQIVNDFQKGDIAEGYSVSREKKESFPLTVTSAQKNPTAFYLCASSGSPRGGSNQPQHFGDGTRLSIL.